Listed below are T cell receptor beta chains from one sample, sequenced in a study of STAT5B mutations in CD4+ large granular lymphocyte leukemia. Profiled with immunoSEQ multiplex PCR; TCRdb holds only in-frame clones, not every one. Of about 21,000 clones listed, over 65% are singletons. Material: CD4+ T cells from blood buffy coats. These receptors were obtained from a human donor in good health. Each CDR3 is given with its conserved first and last residue. A D gene is named only where the DNA matches it firmly. The size of a clone is reported for some rows only, either as once, few or many, or as a class for expanded clones.

CDR3 protein: CASSLAGTVTEAFF
CDR3 DNA: TGTGCCAGCAGCTTAGCTGGGACAGTTACTGAAGCTTTCTTT
clone size: .
V gene: TRBV7-2
J gene: TRBJ1-1
D gene: TRBD1

CDR3 protein: CATSRDRGLNNEQFF
CDR3 DNA: TGTGCCACCAGCAGAGACCGGGGGCTAAACAATGAGCAGTTCTTC
clone size: .
V gene: TRBV15
J gene: TRBJ2-1
D gene: .

CDR3 protein: CASSPTEYSNQPQHF
CDR3 DNA: TGTGCCAGCTCGCCTACAGAGTATAGCAATCAGCCCCAGCATTTT
clone size: .
V gene: TRBV18
J gene: TRBJ1-5
D gene: .

CDR3 protein: CASSQDGSWGAAATNEKLFF
CDR3 DNA: TGCGCCAGCAGCCAAGATGGATCATGGGGGGCGGCTGCAACTAATGAAAAACTGTTTTTT
clone size: .
V gene: TRBV4-3
J gene: TRBJ1-4
D gene: .

CDR3 protein: CASSAGGGEAYGYTF
CDR3 DNA: TGTGCCAGCAGCGCCGGCGGGGGGGAGGCCTATGGCTACACCTTC
clone size: .
V gene: TRBV5-5
J gene: TRBJ1-2
D gene: .

CDR3 protein: CASSPGPAGGIRETQYF
CDR3 DNA: TGTGCCAGCAGCCCGGGACCAGCGGGGGGGATCAGAGAGACCCAGTACTTC
clone size: .
V gene: TRBV9
J gene: TRBJ2-5
D gene: TRBD2

CDR3 protein: CASSPSLGNEQFF
CDR3 DNA: TGTGCCAGCTCACCTTCGCTCGGCAATGAGCAGTTCTTC
clone size: once
V gene: TRBV18
J gene: TRBJ2-1
D gene: .

CDR3 protein: CASSQEPAAHEQYF
CDR3 DNA: TGCGCCAGCAGCCAAGAACCCGCAGCGCACGAGCAGTACTTC
clone size: .
V gene: TRBV4-3
J gene: TRBJ2-7
D gene: .

CDR3 protein: CAWGQGKSNQPQHF
CDR3 DNA: TGTGCCTGGGGCCAGGGGAAGTCGAATCAGCCCCAGCATTTT
clone size: .
V gene: TRBV30
J gene: TRBJ1-5
D gene: .

CDR3 protein: CASSLGQQRAQYF
CDR3 DNA: TGTGCCAGCAGCTTAGGGCAGCAGAGGGCCCAGTACTTC
clone size: .
V gene: TRBV7-2
J gene: TRBJ2-5
D gene: .

CDR3 protein: CASSSDPGTSGRRQYF
CDR3 DNA: TGTGCCAGCAGCTCTGACCCCGGGACTAGCGGGAGAAGGCAGTACTTC
clone size: .
V gene: TRBV5-4
J gene: TRBJ2-7
D gene: TRBD2

CDR3 protein: CASSEWTGGTDTQYF
CDR3 DNA: TGTGCCAGCAGCGAGTGGACAGGAGGCACAGATACGCAGTATTTT
clone size: .
V gene: TRBV7-8
J gene: TRBJ2-3
D gene: TRBD1

CDR3 protein: CASSRGTYYNEQFF
CDR3 DNA: TGTGCCAGCAGTCGCGGCACATACTACAATGAGCAGTTCTTC
clone size: .
V gene: TRBV14
J gene: TRBJ2-1
D gene: .

CDR3 protein: CASSRDFHYEQYF
CDR3 DNA: TGCGCCAGCAGTAGGGACTTTCACTACGAGCAGTACTTC
clone size: .
V gene: TRBV10-2
J gene: TRBJ2-7
D gene: .

CDR3 protein: CATSRDQGPYEQYF
CDR3 DNA: TGTGCCACCAGCAGAGATCAGGGCCCCTACGAGCAGTACTTC
clone size: .
V gene: TRBV15
J gene: TRBJ2-7
D gene: .

CDR3 protein: CASSLVPTNTGELFF
CDR3 DNA: TGCGCCAGCAGCTTGGTGCCGACGAACACCGGGGAGCTGTTTTTT
clone size: .
V gene: TRBV5-1
J gene: TRBJ2-2
D gene: .

CDR3 protein: CARVRGNGYTF
CDR3 DNA: TGTGCCCGAGTGAGGGGGAATGGCTACACCTTC
clone size: .
V gene: TRBV12-1
J gene: TRBJ1-2
D gene: .

CDR3 protein: CASSPSGGSYEQYF
CDR3 DNA: TGTGCCAGCAGCCCCAGCGGGGGATCCTACGAGCAGTACTTC
clone size: .
V gene: TRBV25-1
J gene: TRBJ2-7
D gene: TRBD2

CDR3 protein: CASSEGFLQGLDTQYF
CDR3 DNA: TGTGCCAGCAGTGAAGGGTTCTTGCAGGGCCTCGATACGCAGTATTTT
clone size: .
V gene: TRBV6-1
J gene: TRBJ2-3
D gene: .

CDR3 protein: CASSQGAGYGGGSNEQFF
CDR3 DNA: TGCGCCAGCAGCCAAGGGGCCGGTTATGGCGGGGGGTCCAATGAGCAGTTCTTC
clone size: once
V gene: TRBV4-1
J gene: TRBJ2-1
D gene: TRBD2

CDR3 protein: CASSLGRAHGQFF
CDR3 DNA: TGTGCCAGCAGCTTGGGCCGAGCCCACGGGCAGTTCTTC
clone size: .
V gene: TRBV5-6
J gene: TRBJ2-1
D gene: .

CDR3 protein: CASSQAGAGYEQYF
CDR3 DNA: TGCGCCAGCAGCCAAGCGGGAGCGGGATACGAGCAGTACTTC
clone size: .
V gene: TRBV4-3
J gene: TRBJ2-7
D gene: TRBD2

CDR3 protein: CASSQVRLGTGELFF
CDR3 DNA: TGCGCCAGCAGCCAAGTAAGACTAGGAACCGGGGAGCTGTTTTTT
clone size: .
V gene: TRBV4-3
J gene: TRBJ2-2
D gene: .

CDR3 protein: CASSPYGGTDTQYF
CDR3 DNA: TGTGCCAGCAGCCCATACGGGGGAACAGATACGCAGTATTTT
clone size: .
V gene: TRBV7-9
J gene: TRBJ2-3
D gene: .

CDR3 protein: CASSTLQGESSYNEQFF
CDR3 DNA: TGTGCCAGTAGTACCTTACAGGGGGAAAGCTCCTACAATGAGCAGTTCTTC
clone size: .
V gene: TRBV19
J gene: TRBJ2-1
D gene: TRBD1

CDR3 protein: CASSQRGGSYTEAFF
CDR3 DNA: TGCGCCAGCAGCCAAAGAGGGGGTAGTTACACTGAAGCTTTCTTT
clone size: few
V gene: TRBV4-3
J gene: TRBJ1-1
D gene: .

CDR3 protein: CASSFQGAREQYF
CDR3 DNA: TGTGCCAGCAGCTTCCAGGGGGCGCGTGAGCAGTACTTC
clone size: .
V gene: TRBV5-4
J gene: TRBJ2-5
D gene: TRBD1

CDR3 protein: CASRKDGNEQFF
CDR3 DNA: TGTGCCAGCAGAAAAGACGGTAATGAGCAGTTCTTC
clone size: few
V gene: TRBV11-2
J gene: TRBJ2-1
D gene: .

CDR3 protein: CASSSWRTTGGDDYEQYF
CDR3 DNA: TGTGCCAGCAGCTCCTGGCGTACTACAGGGGGCGATGACTACGAGCAGTACTTC
clone size: .
V gene: TRBV7-2
J gene: TRBJ2-7
D gene: TRBD1

CDR3 protein: CASSYAGEGETQYF
CDR3 DNA: TGTGCCAGCAGTTACGCGGGGGAGGGCGAGACCCAGTACTTC
clone size: .
V gene: TRBV6-5
J gene: TRBJ2-5
D gene: TRBD2

CDR3 protein: CASSLDLANTGELFF
CDR3 DNA: TGCGCCAGCAGCTTGGATTTAGCGAACACCGGGGAGCTGTTTTTT
clone size: few
V gene: TRBV5-1
J gene: TRBJ2-2
D gene: .

CDR3 protein: CASSSSGRVHNEQFF
CDR3 DNA: TGTGCCAGCAGCAGTAGCGGGAGAGTCCACAATGAGCAGTTCTTC
clone size: .
V gene: TRBV7-2
J gene: TRBJ2-1
D gene: TRBD2